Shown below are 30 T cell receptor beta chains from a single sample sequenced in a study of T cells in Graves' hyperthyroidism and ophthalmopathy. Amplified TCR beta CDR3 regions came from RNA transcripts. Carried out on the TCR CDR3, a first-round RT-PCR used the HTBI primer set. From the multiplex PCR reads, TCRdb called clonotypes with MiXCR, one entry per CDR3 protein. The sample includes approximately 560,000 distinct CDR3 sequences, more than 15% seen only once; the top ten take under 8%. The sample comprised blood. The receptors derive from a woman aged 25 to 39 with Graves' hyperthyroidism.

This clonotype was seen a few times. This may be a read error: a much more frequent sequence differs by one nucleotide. The CDR3 DNA is TGCGCCAGCAGCTTGGGTCGGGGCGGGAGAGCTGGCTACACCTTC. This translates into CASSLGRGGRAGYTF. V is TRBV5-1 and J is TRBJ1-2; a weak D match, TRBD1 (5 bases). Trimming took 0 bases from V and 7 from J, leaving 16 bases between them. Looked up from germline, CDR1 is SGHRS and CDR2 is YFSETQ. This CDR3 is 15 amino acids long. Filled out from reference TRBV5-1 and TRBJ1-2, the complete variable domain reads KAGVTQTPRYLIKTRGQQVTLSCSPISGHRSVSWYQQTPGQGLQFLFEYFSETQRNKGNFPGRFSGRQFSNSRSEMNVSTLELGDSALYLCASSLGRGGRAGYTFGSGTRLTVV.

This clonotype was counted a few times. The CDR3 reads CSVAAGANQPQHF. The CDR3, as DNA: TGCAGCGTTGCCGCGGGCGCGAATCAGCCCCAGCATTTT. The chain couples TRBV29-1 to TRBJ1-5; D remains ambiguous. Germline CDR1 is SQVTM and CDR2 is ANQGSEA. The CDR3 runs to 13 residues. Deletions cut 4 bases from V and 4 bases from J, with 11 bases between.

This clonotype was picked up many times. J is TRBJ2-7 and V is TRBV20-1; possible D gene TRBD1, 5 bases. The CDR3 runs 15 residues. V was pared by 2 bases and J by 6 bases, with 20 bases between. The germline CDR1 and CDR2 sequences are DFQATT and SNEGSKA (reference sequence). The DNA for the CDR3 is TGCAGTGCTAGAAAACCCGGGCTGACAGAGTCCGAGCAGTACTTC. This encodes CSARKPGLTESEQYF.

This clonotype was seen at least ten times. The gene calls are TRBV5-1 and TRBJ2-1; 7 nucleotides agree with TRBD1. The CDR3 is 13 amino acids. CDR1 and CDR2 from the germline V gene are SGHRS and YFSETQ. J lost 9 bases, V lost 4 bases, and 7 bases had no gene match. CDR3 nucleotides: TGCGCCAGCAGCAGGGGGCGTAAGATTGAGCAGTTCTTC. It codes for CASSRGRKIEQFF. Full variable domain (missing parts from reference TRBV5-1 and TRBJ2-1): KAGVTQTPRYLIKTRGQQVTLSCSPISGHRSVSWYQQTPGQGLQFLFEYFSETQRNKGNFPGRFSGRQFSNSRSEMNVSTLELGDSALYLCASSRGRKIEQFFGPGTRLTVL.

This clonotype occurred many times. The CDR3 nucleotides read TGTGCCAGTAGTAGCACCGCAGGAGTAGGGGCTGAAGCTTTCTTT. It is translated as CASSSTAGVGAEAFF. The V call is TRBV19, the J call TRBJ1-1; tentatively, D is TRBD1 (5 bases). Germline CDR1 is LNHDA and CDR2 is SQIVND (reference sequence). The CDR3 totals 15 residues. Trimming stripped 4 bases from V and 6 bases from J, with 18 bases between.

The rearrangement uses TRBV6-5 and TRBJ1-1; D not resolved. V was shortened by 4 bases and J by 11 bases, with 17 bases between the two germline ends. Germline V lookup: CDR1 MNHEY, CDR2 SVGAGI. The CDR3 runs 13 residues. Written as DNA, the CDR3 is TGTGCCAGCAGTTGGAAGGGCGGCATCGGCGCTTTCTTT. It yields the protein CASSWKGGIGAFF.

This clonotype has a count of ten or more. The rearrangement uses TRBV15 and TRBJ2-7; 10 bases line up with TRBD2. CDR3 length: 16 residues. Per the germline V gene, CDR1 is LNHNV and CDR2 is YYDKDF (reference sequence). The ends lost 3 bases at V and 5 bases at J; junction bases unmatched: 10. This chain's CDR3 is CATSSEWTSGFHEQYF. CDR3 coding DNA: TGTGCCACCAGCAGTGAATGGACTAGCGGTTTTCACGAGCAGTACTTC.

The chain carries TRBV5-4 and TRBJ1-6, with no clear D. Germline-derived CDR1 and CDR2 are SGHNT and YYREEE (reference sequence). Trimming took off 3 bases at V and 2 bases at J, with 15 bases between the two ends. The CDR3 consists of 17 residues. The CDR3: CASSSDGVQTYNSPLHF. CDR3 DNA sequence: TGTGCCAGCAGCTCTGACGGGGTGCAGACCTATAATTCACCCCTCCACTTT.

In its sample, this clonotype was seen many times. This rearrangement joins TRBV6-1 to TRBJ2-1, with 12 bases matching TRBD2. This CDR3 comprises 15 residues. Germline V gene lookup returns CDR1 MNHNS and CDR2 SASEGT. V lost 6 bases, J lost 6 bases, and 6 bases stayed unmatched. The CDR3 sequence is CASSGGTSGSNEQFF. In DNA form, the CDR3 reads TGTGCCAGCAGCGGAGGGACTAGCGGGTCCAATGAGCAGTTCTTC.

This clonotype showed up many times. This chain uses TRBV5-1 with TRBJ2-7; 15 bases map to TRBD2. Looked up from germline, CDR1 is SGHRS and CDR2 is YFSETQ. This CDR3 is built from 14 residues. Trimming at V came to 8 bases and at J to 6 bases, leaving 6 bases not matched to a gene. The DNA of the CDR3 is TGCGCCAGACCGGGACTAGCGGGAGGCGGCGAGCAGTACTTC. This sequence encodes CARPGLAGGGEQYF.

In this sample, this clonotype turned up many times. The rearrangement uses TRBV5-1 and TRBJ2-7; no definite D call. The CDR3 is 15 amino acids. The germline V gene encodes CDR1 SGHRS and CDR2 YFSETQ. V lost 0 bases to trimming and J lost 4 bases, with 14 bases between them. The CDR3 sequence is CASSLESSIGYEQYF. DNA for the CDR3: TGCGCCAGCAGCTTGGAGTCCTCAATCGGGTACGAGCAGTACTTC.

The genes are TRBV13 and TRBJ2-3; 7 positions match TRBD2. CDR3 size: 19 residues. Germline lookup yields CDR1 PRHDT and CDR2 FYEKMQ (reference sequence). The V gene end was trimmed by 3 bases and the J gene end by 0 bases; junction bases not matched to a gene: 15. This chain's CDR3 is CASSFPGSAGSPSTDTQYF. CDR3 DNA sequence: TGTGCCAGCAGCTTTCCCGGCTCAGCGGGATCCCCTAGCACAGATACGCAGTATTTT.

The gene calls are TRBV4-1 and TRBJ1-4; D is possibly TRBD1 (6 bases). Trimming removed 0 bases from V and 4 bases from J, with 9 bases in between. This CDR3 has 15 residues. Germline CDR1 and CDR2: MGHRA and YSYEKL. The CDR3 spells CASSQDTGFNEKLFF. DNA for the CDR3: TGCGCCAGCAGCCAAGATACAGGGTTTAATGAAAAACTGTTTTTT.

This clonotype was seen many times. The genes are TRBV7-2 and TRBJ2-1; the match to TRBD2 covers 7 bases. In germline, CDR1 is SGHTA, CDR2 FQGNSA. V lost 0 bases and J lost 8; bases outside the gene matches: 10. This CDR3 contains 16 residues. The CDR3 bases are TGTGCCAGCAGCTTAGCGTCGGGAGGAGGTTGGGATGAGCAGTTCTTC. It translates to CASSLASGGGWDEQFF.

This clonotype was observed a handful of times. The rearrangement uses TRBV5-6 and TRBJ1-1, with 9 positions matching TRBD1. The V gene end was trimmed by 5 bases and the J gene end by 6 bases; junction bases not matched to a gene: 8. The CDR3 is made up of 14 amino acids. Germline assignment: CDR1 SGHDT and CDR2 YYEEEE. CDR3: CASSLTGGDAEAFF. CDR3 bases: TGTGCCAGCAGTTTGACAGGGGGGGATGCTGAAGCTTTCTTT.

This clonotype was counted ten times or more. The CDR3 protein is CASSSSGSMYNEQFF. The CDR3 DNA reads as TGTGCCAGCAGTTCTAGCGGGAGTATGTACAATGAGCAGTTCTTC. The V and J genes are TRBV12-3 or TRBV12-4 and TRBJ2-1; 10 bases line up with TRBD2. J was trimmed by 4 bases and V by 4 bases; bases with no gene match: 4. This CDR3 spans 15 amino acids.

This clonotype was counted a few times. The CDR3 sequence is CSAAQGHGTYEQYF. As DNA, the CDR3 is TGCAGTGCTGCCCAGGGACACGGCACCTACGAGCAGTACTTC. The V gene is TRBV20-1, the J gene TRBJ2-7; tentative D call: TRBD1 (6 bases). From germline, CDR1 is DFQATT and CDR2 SNEGSKA (reference sequence). The CDR3 sequence is 14 residues long. Trimming removed 5 bases at V and 2 bases at J, with 16 bases between.

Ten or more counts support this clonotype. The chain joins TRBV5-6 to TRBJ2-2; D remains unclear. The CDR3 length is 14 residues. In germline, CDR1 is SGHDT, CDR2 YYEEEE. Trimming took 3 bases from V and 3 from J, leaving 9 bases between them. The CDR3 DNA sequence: TGTGCCAGCAGCTCTCGACCGTACACCGGGGAGCTGTTTTTT. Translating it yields CASSSRPYTGELFF.

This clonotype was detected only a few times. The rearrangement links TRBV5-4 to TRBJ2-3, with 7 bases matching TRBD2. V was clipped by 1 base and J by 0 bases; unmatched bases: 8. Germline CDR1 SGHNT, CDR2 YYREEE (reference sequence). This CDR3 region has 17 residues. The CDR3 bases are TGTGCCAGCAGCTTGTCGACTAGCCTTAAGAGCACAGATACGCAGTATTTT. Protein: CASSLSTSLKSTDTQYF.

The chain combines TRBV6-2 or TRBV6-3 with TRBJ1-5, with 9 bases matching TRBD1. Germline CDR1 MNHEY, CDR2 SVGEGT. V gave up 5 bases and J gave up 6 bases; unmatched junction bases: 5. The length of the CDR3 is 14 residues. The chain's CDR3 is CASSRTGVGQPQHF. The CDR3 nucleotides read TGTGCCAGCAGTCGGACAGGGGTGGGTCAGCCCCAGCATTTT.

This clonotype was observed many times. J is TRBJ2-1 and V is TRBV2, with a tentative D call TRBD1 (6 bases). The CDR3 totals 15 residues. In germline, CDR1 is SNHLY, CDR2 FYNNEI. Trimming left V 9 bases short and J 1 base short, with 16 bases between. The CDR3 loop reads CASRERGGSYNEQFF. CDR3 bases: TGTGCCAGTAGGGAGAGAGGGGGTTCCTACAATGAGCAGTTCTTC.

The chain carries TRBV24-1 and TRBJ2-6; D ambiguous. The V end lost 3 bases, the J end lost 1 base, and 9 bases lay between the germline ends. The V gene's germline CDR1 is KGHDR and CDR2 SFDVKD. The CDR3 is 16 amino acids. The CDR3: CATSDPRESGANVLTF. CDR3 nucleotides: TGTGCCACCAGTGATCCACGAGAGTCTGGGGCCAACGTCCTGACTTTC.

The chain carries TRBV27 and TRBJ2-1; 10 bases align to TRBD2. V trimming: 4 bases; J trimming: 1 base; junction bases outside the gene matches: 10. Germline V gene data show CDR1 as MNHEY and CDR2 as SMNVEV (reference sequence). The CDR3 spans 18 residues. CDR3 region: CASSYALAGERSYNEQFF. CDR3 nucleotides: TGTGCCAGCAGTTACGCGCTAGCGGGAGAACGGTCCTACAATGAGCAGTTCTTC.

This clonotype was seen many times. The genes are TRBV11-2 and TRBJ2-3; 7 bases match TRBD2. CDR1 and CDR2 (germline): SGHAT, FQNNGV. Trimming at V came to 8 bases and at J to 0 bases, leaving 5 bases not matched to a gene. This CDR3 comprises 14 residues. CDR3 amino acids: CASERGLSTDTQYF. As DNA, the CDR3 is TGTGCCAGCGAGCGGGGACTTAGCACAGATACGCAGTATTTT.

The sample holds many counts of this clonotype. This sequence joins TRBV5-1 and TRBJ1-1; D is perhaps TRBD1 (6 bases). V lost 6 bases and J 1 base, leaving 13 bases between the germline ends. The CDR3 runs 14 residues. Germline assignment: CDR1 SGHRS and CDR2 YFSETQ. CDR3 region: CASTQGQGNTEAFF. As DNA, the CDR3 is TGCGCCAGCACGCAGGGGCAGGGGAACACTGAAGCTTTCTTT.

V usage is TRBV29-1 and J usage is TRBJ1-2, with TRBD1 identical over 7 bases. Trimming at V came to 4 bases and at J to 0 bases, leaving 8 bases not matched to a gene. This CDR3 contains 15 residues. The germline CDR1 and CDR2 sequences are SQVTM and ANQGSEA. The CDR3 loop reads CSVGQGPWANYGYTF. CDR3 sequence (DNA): TGCAGCGTTGGACAGGGCCCATGGGCTAACTATGGCTACACCTTC.

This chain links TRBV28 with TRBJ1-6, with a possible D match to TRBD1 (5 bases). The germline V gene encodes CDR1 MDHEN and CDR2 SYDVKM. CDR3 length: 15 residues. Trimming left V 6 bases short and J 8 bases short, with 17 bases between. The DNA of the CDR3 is TGTGCCAGCAGGACCTATCAGGGTCGGCATTCACCCCTCCACTTT. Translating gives CASRTYQGRHSPLHF.

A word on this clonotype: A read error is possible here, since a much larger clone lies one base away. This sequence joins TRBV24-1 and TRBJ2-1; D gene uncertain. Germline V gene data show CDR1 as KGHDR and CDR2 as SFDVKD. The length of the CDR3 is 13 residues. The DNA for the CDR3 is TGTGCCACCAGTGATTTGGGAGTTGGTGAGCAGCTCTTC. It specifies CATSDLGVGEQLF.

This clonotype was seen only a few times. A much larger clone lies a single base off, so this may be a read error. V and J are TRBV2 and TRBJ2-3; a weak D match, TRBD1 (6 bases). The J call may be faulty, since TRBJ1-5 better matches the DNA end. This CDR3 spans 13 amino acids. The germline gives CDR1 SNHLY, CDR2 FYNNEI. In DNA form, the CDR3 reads TGTGCCAGCAAGGGGGTTCGCACAGATACGCAGCATTTT. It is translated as CASKGVRTDTQHF.

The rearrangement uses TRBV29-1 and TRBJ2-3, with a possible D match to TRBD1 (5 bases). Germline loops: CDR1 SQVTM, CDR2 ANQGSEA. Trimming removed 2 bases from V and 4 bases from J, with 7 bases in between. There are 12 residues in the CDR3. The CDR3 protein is CSVEPRADTQYF. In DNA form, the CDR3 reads TGCAGCGTTGAACCCAGGGCAGATACGCAGTATTTT.